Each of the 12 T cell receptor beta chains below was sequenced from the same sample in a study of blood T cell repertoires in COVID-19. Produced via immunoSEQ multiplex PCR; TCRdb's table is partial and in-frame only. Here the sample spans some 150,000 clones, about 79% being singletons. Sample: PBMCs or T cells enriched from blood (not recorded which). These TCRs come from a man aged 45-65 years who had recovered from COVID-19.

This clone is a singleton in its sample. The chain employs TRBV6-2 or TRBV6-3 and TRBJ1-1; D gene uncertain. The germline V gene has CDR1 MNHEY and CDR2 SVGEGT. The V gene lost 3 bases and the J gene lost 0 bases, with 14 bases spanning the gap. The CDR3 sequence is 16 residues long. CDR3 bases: TGTGCCAGCAGTTATAGCGGAGTGGGGATGAACACTGAAGCTTTCTTT. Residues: CASSYSGVGMNTEAFF.

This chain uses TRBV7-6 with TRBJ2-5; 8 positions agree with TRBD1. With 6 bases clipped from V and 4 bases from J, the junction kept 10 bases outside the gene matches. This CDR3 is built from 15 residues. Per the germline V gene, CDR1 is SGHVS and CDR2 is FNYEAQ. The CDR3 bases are TGTGCCAGCAGTTATACGACAGGGGCTGGAGAGACCCAGTACTTC. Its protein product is CASSYTTGAGETQYF.

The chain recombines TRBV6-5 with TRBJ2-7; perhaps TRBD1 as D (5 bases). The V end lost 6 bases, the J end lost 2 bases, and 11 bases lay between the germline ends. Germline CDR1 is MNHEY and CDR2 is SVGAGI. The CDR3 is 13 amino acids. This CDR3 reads CASRTTGTYEQYF. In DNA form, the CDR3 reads TGTGCCAGCAGGACAACAGGAACCTACGAGCAGTACTTC.

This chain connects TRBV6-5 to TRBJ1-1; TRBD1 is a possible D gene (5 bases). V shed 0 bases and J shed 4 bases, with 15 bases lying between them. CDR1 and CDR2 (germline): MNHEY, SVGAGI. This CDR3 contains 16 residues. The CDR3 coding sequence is TGTGCCAGCAGTTACTCGGGCGACAGAATGGCCACTGAAGCTTTCTTT. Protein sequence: CASSYSGDRMATEAFF.

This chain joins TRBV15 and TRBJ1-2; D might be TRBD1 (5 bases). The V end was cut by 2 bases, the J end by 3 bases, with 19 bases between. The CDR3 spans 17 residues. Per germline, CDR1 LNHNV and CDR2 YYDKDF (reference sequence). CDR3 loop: CATSRSRMSGLDYGYTF. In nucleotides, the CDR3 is TGTGCCACCAGCAGATCGCGCATGTCAGGGTTGGACTATGGCTACACCTTC.

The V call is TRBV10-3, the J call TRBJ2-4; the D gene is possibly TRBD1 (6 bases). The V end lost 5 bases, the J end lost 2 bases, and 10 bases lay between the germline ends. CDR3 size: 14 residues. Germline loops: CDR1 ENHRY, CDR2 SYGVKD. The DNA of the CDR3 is TGTGCCATCAGTCCAGGGGTTTCCAAAAACATTCAGTACTTC. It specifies CAISPGVSKNIQYF.

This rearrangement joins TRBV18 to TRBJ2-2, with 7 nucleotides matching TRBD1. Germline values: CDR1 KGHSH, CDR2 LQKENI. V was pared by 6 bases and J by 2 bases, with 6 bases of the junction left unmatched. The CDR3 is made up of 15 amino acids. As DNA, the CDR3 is TGTGCCAGCTCTCCTGACAGGGCTAACACCGGGGAGCTGTTTTTT. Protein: CASSPDRANTGELFF. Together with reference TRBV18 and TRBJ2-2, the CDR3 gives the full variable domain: NAGVMQNPRHLVRRRGQEARLRCSPMKGHSHVYWYRQLPEEGLKFMVYLQKENIIDESGMPKERFSAEFPKEGPSILRIQQVVRGDSAAYFCASSPDRANTGELFFGEGSRLTVL.

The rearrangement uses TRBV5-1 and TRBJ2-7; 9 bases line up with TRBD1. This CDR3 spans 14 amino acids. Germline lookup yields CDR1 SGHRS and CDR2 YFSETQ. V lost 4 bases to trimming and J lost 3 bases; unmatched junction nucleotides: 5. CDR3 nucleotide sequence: TGCGCCAGCAGCCCCGGGACAGGGTTCTACGAGCAGTACTTC. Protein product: CASSPGTGFYEQYF.

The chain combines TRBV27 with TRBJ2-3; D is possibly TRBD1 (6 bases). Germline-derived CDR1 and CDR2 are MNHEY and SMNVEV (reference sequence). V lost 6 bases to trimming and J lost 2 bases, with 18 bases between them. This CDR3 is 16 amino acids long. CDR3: CASRLMARDNTDTQYF. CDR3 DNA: TGTGCCAGCAGACTTATGGCTAGGGACAACACAGATACGCAGTATTTT.

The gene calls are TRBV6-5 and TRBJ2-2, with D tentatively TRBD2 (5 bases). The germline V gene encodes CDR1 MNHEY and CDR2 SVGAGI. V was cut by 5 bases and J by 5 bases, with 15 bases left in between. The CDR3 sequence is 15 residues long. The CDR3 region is CASSTPPGRTGELFF. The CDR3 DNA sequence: TGTGCCAGCAGTACTCCCCCTGGGAGAACCGGGGAGCTGTTTTTT.

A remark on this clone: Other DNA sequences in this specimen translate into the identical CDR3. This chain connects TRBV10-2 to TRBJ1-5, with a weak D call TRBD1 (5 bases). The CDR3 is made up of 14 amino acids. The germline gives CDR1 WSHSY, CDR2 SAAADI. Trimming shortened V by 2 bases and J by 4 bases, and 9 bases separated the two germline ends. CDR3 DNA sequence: TGCGCCAGCAGTGAGGGAGGGGTAAATCAGCCCCAGCATTTT. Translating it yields CASSEGGVNQPQHF.

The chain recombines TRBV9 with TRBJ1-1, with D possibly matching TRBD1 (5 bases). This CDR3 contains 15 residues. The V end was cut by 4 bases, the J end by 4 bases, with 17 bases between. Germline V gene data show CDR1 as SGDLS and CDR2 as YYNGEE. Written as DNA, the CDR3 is TGTGCCAGCAGCCCTTTGGCCCTGGGGGGCACTGAAGCTTTCTTT. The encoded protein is CASSPLALGGTEAFF.